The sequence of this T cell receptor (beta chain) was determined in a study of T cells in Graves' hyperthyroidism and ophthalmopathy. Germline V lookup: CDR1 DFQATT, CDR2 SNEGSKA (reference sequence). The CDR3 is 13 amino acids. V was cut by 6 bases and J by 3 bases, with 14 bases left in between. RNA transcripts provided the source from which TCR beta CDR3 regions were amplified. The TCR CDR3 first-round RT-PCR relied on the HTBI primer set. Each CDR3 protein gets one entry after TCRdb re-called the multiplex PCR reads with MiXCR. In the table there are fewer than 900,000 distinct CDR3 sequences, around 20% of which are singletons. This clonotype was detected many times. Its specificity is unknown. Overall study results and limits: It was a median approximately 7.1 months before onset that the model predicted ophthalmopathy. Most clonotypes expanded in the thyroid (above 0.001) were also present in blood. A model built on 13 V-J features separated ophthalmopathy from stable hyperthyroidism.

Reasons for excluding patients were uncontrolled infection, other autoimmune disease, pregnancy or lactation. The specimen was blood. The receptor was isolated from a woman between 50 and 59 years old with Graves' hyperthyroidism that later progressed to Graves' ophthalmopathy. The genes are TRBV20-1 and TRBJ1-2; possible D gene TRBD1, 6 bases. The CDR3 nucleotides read TGCAGTGCCAGGGGAGGGGCGGACTATGGCTACACCTTC. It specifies CSARGGADYGYTF.